This T cell receptor (beta chain) was recorded in a study of CD8 T cells in cerebrospinal fluid in Alzheimer's disease (dated by TCRdb to 2019 to 2021). Describing the broader study: To assess CSF T cell clonal expansion, the study used two single-cell approaches: plate-based nested PCR sequencing and droplet-based sequencing. This study tested whether clonally expanded T cells could be found in cerebrospinal fluid from healthy elderly individuals and from patients with neurodegenerative disease. The droplet-based CSF comparison of patients and controls included 9 healthy controls (about 11,000 cells) and 9 patients with MCI or Alzheimer's disease (10,391 cells). A total of approximately 24 samples were covered by the CSF gene-expression analysis, in which Parkinson's disease patients were included.

The library was generated by 10x single-cell sequencing. CSF cells were profiled with 10X Genomics single-cell V(D)J and 5' gene-expression libraries. An Illumina NextSeq550 was used to sequence the CSF single-cell TCR libraries. Concerning the study's data processing: V(D)J reads were aligned to the vdj-GRCh38 alts ensemble 2.0.0 reference and were analysed with the Cell Ranger vdj pipeline. Cell barcodes sharing the same set of productive CDR3 nucleotide sequences were defined as clonotypes. To link clonality with transcriptional profiles, clonotype information was added to the Seurat v3.0 gene-expression metadata. Any CSF cell with more than 1,800 genes, more than 7,500 UMIs or more than 10% mitochondrial reads was excluded. CDR3-beta sequences were compared against VDJdb to identify TCRs with known antigen specificity. Clone sharing was examined by network analysis using the R package qgraph, in which only TCRs with complete alpha and beta chains were included. After reprocessing by TCRdb, each CDR3 protein sequence is one entry, and no DNA is given. It is TCRdb's table, rather than the study itself, that gives the V and J calls and clone size. The table for this sample records over a thousand distinct CDR3 sequences. The ten largest clones represent 15% to 20% of the sample.

Because antigen-specific T cells had previously been reported in Parkinson's disease blood, the researchers used Parkinson's disease patients as a neurodegenerative disease comparison group. Every participant was in good physical condition and had no acute infectious disease. Neurodegeneration in patients was confirmed using biomarkers including neurofilament, amyloid-beta and tau. A live/dead marker was used to sort live CSF cells for droplet-based sequencing. CSF was obtained by lumbar puncture, and immune cells were pelleted by centrifugation at 300g. Each CSF sample was examined for red blood cells, and any sample with blood contamination was excluded. CSF cells were cryopreserved in freezing medium, frozen overnight at -80 degrees C, and subsequently stored in liquid nitrogen. Before analysis, CSF samples were stored for less than seven months. Study-level results and caveats: The EBV-specific clones were neither the most highly expanded clones nor enriched among patients. Compared with controls, patients with MCI or Alzheimer's disease had a higher percentage of their CSF TCRs made up by the single largest clone. Finding EBV-specific TCRs in CSF, the authors cautioned, does not establish a causal link between EBV and Alzheimer's disease. When the data were pooled, 4 of 6 Alzheimer's patients but only 1 of 10 healthy subjects had a highly expanded clone, defined as one making up at least 3% of TCRs. Only samples with detectable clones (about eleven healthy, 5 MCI, 5 AD, 6 PD) were included in the overall clonality comparison.

According to the germline V gene (reference sequence), CDR1 reads LNHNV and CDR2 reads YYDKDF. The CDR3 holds 15 amino acids from the cysteine to the phenylalanine. The entry carries no DNA sequence. No count is given, but going by its frequency this clonotype is medium-sized (0.01 to 0.1%). Its antigen is unknown. The sequencing sample was made of cerebrospinal fluid. The chain uses TRBV15 and TRBJ2-2; TCRdb returns TRBD2, unconfirmable since there is no DNA. This receptor was obtained from a human donor with Parkinson's disease. The CDR3 here reads CATSRGGARAGELFF.